In this sample, the clone carrying this TCR beta chain turned up once. The sample originates from a study of control samples from healthy donors and cancer patients. The data were produced by immunoSEQ multiplex PCR, yet TCRdb's version contains in-frame clones alone and is incomplete. Among about 410,000 clones, 80% to 95% were seen once, and the ten largest hold around 6.5%. Looked up from germline, CDR1 is MNHEY and CDR2 is SVGAGI. CDR3 size: 16 residues. Trimming at V came to 0 bases and at J to 4 bases, leaving 7 bases not matched to a gene. The genes are TRBV6-5 and TRBJ2-7; 9 bases are shared with TRBD1. The sample was PBMCs. This TCR derives from a man in his forties with head and neck cancer. As DNA, the CDR3 is TGTGCCAGCAGTTACTCAATGACAGGGGGATCTTACGAGCAGTACTTC. This gives the protein CASSYSMTGGSYEQYF.